This T cell receptor beta chain was sequenced in a study of CD8 T cells in Susac syndrome. High-throughput TCR beta sequencing covered peripheral CD8+ and CD4+ T cells. The authors negatively isolated CD8+ and CD4+ T cells and FACS-enriched TEMRA cells. RNA in amounts of roughly 0.45 to 1 ug was reverse transcribed with random hexamers. An immunoSEQ multiplex PCR amplified TCR beta CDR3 over 54 Vbeta and 13 Jbeta. TCRdb reanalysed the immunoSEQ multiplex PCR reads using MiXCR and keeps one entry per CDR3 protein. Counted here are approximately 150,000 distinct CDR3 sequences, around 80% occurring once; the ten biggest clones make up roughly 0.5%. This clonotype was seen more than once but under ten times. The CDR3 runs 16 residues. V shed 6 bases and J shed 2 bases, with 19 bases lying between them. CDR1 is SGHVS and CDR2 is FNYEAQ in the germline V gene.

This clonotype was sampled from a human donor with multiple sclerosis. V is TRBV7-6 and J is TRBJ2-5; TRBD2 is a possible D gene (6 bases). Source material: CD8+ T cells from PBMCs. CDR3 loop: CASREVGGWKQETQYF. CDR3 nucleotide sequence: TGTGCCAGCAGGGAGGTGGGGGGTTGGAAACAAGAGACCCAGTACTTC.